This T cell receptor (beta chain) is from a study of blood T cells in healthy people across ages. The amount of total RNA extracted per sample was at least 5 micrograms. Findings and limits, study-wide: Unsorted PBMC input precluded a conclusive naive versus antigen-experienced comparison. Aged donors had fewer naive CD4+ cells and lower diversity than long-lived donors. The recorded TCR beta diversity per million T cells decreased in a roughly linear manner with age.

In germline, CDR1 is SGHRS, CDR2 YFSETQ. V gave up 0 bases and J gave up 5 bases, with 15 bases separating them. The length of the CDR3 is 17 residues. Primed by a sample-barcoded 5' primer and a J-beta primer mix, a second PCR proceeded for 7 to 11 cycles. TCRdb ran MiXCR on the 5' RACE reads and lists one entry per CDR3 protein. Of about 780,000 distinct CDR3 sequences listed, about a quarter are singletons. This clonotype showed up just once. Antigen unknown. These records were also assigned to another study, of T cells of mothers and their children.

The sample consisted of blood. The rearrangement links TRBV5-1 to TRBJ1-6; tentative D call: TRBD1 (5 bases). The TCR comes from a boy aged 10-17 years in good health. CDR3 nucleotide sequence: TGCGCCAGCAGCTTGGTGGTTGGCAGGGTGGATAATTCACCCCTCCACTTT. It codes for CASSLVVGRVDNSPLHF.